Listed below are T cell receptor beta chains from one sample, sequenced in a study of blood T cells in healthy people across ages. TCRdb used MiXCR to reprocess the 5' RACE reads, holding one entry per CDR3 protein. This sample has more than 650,000 distinct CDR3 sequences; roughly 20% occur once, and the top ten carry under 25%. The sample taken for sequencing was blood. These receptors were taken from a man aged 65-85 years in good health. Both conserved end residues are part of each CDR3. Fields, in order: clone size, J gene, V gene, D gene, CDR3 DNA, CDR3 protein. A D gene is named only where the DNA matches it firmly. Clone size appears in some rows only: once, few, many, or a class for an expanded clone.

size: NA
J: TRBJ1-1
V: TRBV30
D: NA
DNA: TGTGCGGGGGGCAGGGTGAACACTGAAGCTTTCTTT
CDR3: CAGGRVNTEAFF

size: few
J: TRBJ2-1
V: TRBV11-2
D: NA
DNA: TGTGCCAGCAGCTTATCGGGACTGCAATCCTACAATGAGCAGTTCTTC
CDR3: CASSLSGLQSYNEQFF

size: few
J: TRBJ2-3
V: TRBV25-1
D: TRBD2
DNA: TGTGCCAGCAGTGAAGAGGGACTAGCGGACACAGATACGCAGTATTTT
CDR3: CASSEEGLADTDTQYF

size: few
J: TRBJ2-1
V: TRBV27
D: NA
DNA: TGTGCCAGCACCGAGGGACGGCGAAGCTCCTGCAATGAGCAGTTCTTC
CDR3: CASTEGRRSSCNEQFF

size: NA
J: TRBJ2-1
V: TRBV29-1
D: NA
DNA: TGCAGCGTTGAAGGTGGACGGGGAGGATGGAATGAGCAGTTCTTC
CDR3: CSVEGGRGGWNEQFF

size: many
J: TRBJ2-1
V: TRBV20-1
D: TRBD2
DNA: TGCAGTGCTAGCGGGGGGGCCTACAATGAGCAGTTCTTC
CDR3: CSASGGAYNEQFF

size: NA
J: TRBJ2-4
V: TRBV20-1
D: NA
DNA: TGCAGTGCTAGAGATCGACACCGAACTACCCTAGCCAAAAACATTCAGTACTTC
CDR3: CSARDRHRTTLAKNIQYF

size: few
J: TRBJ2-1
V: TRBV12-3/TRBV12-4
D: NA
DNA: TGTGCCAGCAGTTTAGGGGACGGAGACTACAATGAGCAGTTCTTC
CDR3: CASSLGDGDYNEQFF

size: many
J: TRBJ2-1
V: TRBV16
D: NA
DNA: TGTGCCAGCAGCCAACAGGGCACCTACAATGAGCAGTTCTTC
CDR3: CASSQQGTYNEQFF

size: NA
J: TRBJ2-1
V: TRBV30
D: NA
DNA: TGTGCCTGGACGGACGGGGGTAGGCAGTTCTTC
CDR3: CAWTDGGRQFF

size: NA
J: TRBJ2-1
V: TRBV5-1
D: NA
DNA: TGCGCCAGCAGCTTCAGGGGAGGGAGAGGTGAGCAGTTCTTC
CDR3: CASSFRGGRGEQFF

size: many
J: TRBJ2-1
V: TRBV18
D: NA
DNA: TGTGCCAGCTCACCTACATCGAATGAGCAGTTCTTC
CDR3: CASSPTSNEQFF

size: few
J: TRBJ2-3
V: TRBV5-1
D: TRBD2
DNA: TGCGCCAGCAGCCACTCCGGGACTAGTGCAGATACGCAGTATTTT
CDR3: CASSHSGTSADTQYF

size: few
J: TRBJ2-2
V: TRBV7-9
D: NA
DNA: TGTGCCAGCAGCTTCTGGGGGGCGAACACCGGGGAGCTGTTTTTT
CDR3: CASSFWGANTGELFF

size: many
J: TRBJ2-7
V: TRBV7-8
D: NA
DNA: TGTGCCAGCAGCCCCCGGACGCTGAGCTCCTACGAGCAGTACTTC
CDR3: CASSPRTLSSYEQYF

size: NA
J: TRBJ2-2
V: TRBV6-1
D: NA
DNA: TGTGCCAGCGCCAAGGCACCGAACACCGGGGAGCTGTTTTTT
CDR3: CASAKAPNTGELFF

size: NA
J: TRBJ2-1
V: TRBV5-1
D: NA
DNA: TGCGCCAGCAGCTCCAGGGAGAATGAGCAGTTCTTC
CDR3: CASSSRENEQFF